This T cell receptor beta chain was identified during a study of T cell responses to AZD1222 COVID-19 vaccine. Study-level results: Clonal diversity was possibly underestimated; the donors were predominantly white British and more often female. Repertoire sampling occurred only after the peak T cell response. AZD1222 recipients seropositive at baseline numbered only 5 to 7. Researchers report vaccine-associated CD4 TCRs spanning spike, with dominance at 160-218 and 743-854.

This clone has a single count. Antigen specificity is unknown. Germline CDR1 LNHNV, CDR2 YYDKDF (reference sequence). The CDR3 is 15 amino acids. V dropped 1 base and J dropped 9 bases, with 18 bases sitting between them. Assay: immunoSEQ multiplex PCR; the TCRdb copy retains only in-frame clones and omits some. The sample lists around 99,000 clones; 70% to 90% were seen once. This specimen was peripheral blood, taken 28 days after the second AZD1222 dose. This TCR derives from an adult who received the AZD1222 COVID-19 vaccine. The chain combines TRBV15 with TRBJ1-1, with D tentatively TRBD1 (5 bases). CDR3 in amino acids: CATSRVGEREDKAFF. In DNA form, the CDR3 reads TGTGCCACCAGCAGAGTAGGGGAGAGGGAGGATAAAGCTTTCTTT.